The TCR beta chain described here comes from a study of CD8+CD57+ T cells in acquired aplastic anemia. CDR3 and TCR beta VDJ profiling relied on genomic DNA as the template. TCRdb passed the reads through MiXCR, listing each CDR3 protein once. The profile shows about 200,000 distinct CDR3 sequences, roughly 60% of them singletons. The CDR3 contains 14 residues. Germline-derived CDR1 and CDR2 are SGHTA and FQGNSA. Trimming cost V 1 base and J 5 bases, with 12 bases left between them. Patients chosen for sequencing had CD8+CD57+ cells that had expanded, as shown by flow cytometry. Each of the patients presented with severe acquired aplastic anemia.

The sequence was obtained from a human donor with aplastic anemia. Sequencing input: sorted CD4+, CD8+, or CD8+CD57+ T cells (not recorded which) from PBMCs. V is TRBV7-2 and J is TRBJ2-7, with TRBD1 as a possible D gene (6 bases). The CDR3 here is CASSLERTDDEQYF. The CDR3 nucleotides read TGTGCCAGCAGCTTAGAGCGGACAGACGACGAGCAGTACTTC.